The 15 T cell receptor beta chains below come from one sample, sequenced in a study of response to subunit inactivated influenza vaccine. MiXCR, applied by TCRdb to the RT-PCR reads, yields one record per CDR3 protein. Of hundreds of thousands of distinct CDR3 sequences in the sample, around 18% were seen once. The sample consisted of PBMCs from blood, taken less than 6 days after vaccination. These receptors all come from a man aged 50-60 years who received an inactivated influenza vaccine.

This clonotype was counted at least ten times. J is TRBJ2-7 and V is TRBV10-3; possibly TRBD1 for D (6 bases). The CDR3 is made up of 16 amino acids. Germline values: CDR1 ENHRY, CDR2 SYGVKD. V shed 6 bases and J shed 0 bases, with 18 bases lying between them. The CDR3 DNA reads TGTGCCATCAGCCACACAGGGCTATTGAGCTCCTACGAGCAGTACTTC. It codes for CAISHTGLLSSYEQYF.

The chain employs TRBV19 and TRBJ1-2; no clear D gene. Trimming took off 11 bases at V and 0 bases at J, with 7 bases between the two ends. Germline CDR1 reads LNHDA; CDR2 reads SQIVND (reference sequence). This CDR3 contains 11 residues. Here the CDR3 DNA reads TGTGCCGGTAAATCTAACTATGGCTACACCTTC. As protein: CAGKSNYGYTF.

The chain is built from TRBV27 and TRBJ2-5; a weak D match, TRBD1 (6 bases). Germline V gene lookup returns CDR1 MNHEY and CDR2 SMNVEV (reference sequence). V was cut by 5 bases and J by 4 bases, with 14 bases left in between. This CDR3 has 14 amino acids. In DNA form, the CDR3 reads TGTGCCAGCAGTAAACAGGGTATAGGAGAGACCCAGTACTTC. Translation: CASSKQGIGETQYF.

The V call is TRBV25-1, the J call TRBJ2-3; D possibly corresponds to TRBD2 (6 bases). The CDR3 length is 14 residues. Germline V gene sequence: CDR1 MGHDK, CDR2 SYGVNS. V was cut by 1 base and J by 3 bases, with 8 bases left in between. This CDR3 is CASSEWGTTDTQYF. Written as DNA, the CDR3 is TGTGCCAGCAGTGAATGGGGGACTACAGATACGCAGTATTTT.

The chain couples TRBV5-8 to TRBJ2-7; D gene uncertain. The CDR3 is 16 amino acids. Trimming removed 2 bases at V and 3 bases at J, with 18 bases between. Per the germline V gene, CDR1 is SGHTS and CDR2 is YDEGEE. The CDR3 DNA reads as TGTGCCAGCAGCTTTAGGCATAGACCAGCTATCTACGAGCAGTACTTC. Its protein is CASSFRHRPAIYEQYF.

V gene TRBV5-6 combines with J gene TRBJ1-1, with a weak D call TRBD1 (6 bases). The CDR3 is 13 residues long. CDR1 and CDR2 from the germline V gene are SGHDT and YYEEEE. V was trimmed by 3 bases and J by 10 bases, leaving 16 bases between them. In nucleotides, the CDR3 is TGTGCCAGCAGCTCGGACATCAGGGGAGCAGCTTTCTTT. Translating gives CASSSDIRGAAFF.

The chain has TRBV7-9 and TRBJ2-2; D uncertain. V lost 5 bases and J 6 bases, leaving 19 bases between the germline ends. Germline V gives CDR1 SEHNR, CDR2 FQNEAQ (reference sequence). The CDR3 covers 16 residues. The CDR3 bases are TGTGCCAGCAGCGCCTACTGGGATCCCGGCCCCGGGGAGCTGTTTTTT. It encodes CASSAYWDPGPGELFF.

The chain recombines TRBV12-3 or TRBV12-4 with TRBJ2-3; D ambiguous. Deletions cut 7 bases from V and 2 bases from J, with 16 bases between. The CDR3 runs 15 residues. Written as DNA, the CDR3 is TGTGCCAGCAATTCCTTCACGGACCCCACAGATACGCAGTATTTT. Translated, it gives CASNSFTDPTDTQYF.

This clonotype was seen a few times. This chain joins TRBV6-1 and TRBJ1-1; D unresolved. Trimming removed 5 bases from V and 2 bases from J, with 9 bases in between. The germline V gene has CDR1 MNHNS and CDR2 SASEGT. CDR3 length: 13 residues. The CDR3 is CASSTLANTEAFF. CDR3 sequence (DNA): TGTGCCAGCAGTACCCTCGCCAACACTGAAGCTTTCTTT.

In this sample, this clonotype turned up a few times. The V call is TRBV4-2, the J call TRBJ2-7; no clear D gene. The germline CDR1 and CDR2 sequences are LGHNA and YNFKEQ. V gave up 0 bases and J gave up 7 bases, with 13 bases separating them. The length of the CDR3 is 14 residues. This CDR3 reads CASSQDDDKTEQYF. The DNA for the CDR3 is TGTGCCAGCAGCCAAGATGATGATAAAACGGAGCAGTACTTC.

The chain has TRBV11-1 and TRBJ2-1; 11 bases match TRBD2. V lost 5 bases to trimming and J lost 10 bases; unmatched junction nucleotides: 19. CDR3 length equals 18 residues. Germline V CDR1 and CDR2: SGHAT, FQDESV (reference sequence). The CDR3 protein is CASSAITLLAGARREQFF. The CDR3 region has the DNA TGTGCCAGCAGCGCAATTACCTTACTAGCGGGAGCACGGAGGGAGCAGTTCTTC.

This clonotype was seen a few times. The CDR3 sequence: CASSLRSPNEQFF. CDR3 in DNA: TGTGCCAGCAGCTTACGATCCCCGAATGAGCAGTTCTTC. The chain has TRBV7-2 and TRBJ2-1; D remains unclear. Trimming removed 2 bases from V and 7 bases from J, with 9 bases in between. This CDR3 spans 13 amino acids. The germline gives CDR1 SGHTA, CDR2 FQGNSA.

The chain is built from TRBV12-3 or TRBV12-4 and TRBJ2-3; 7 bases map to TRBD2. J lost 4 bases, V lost 6 bases, and 10 bases had no gene match. This CDR3 is 15 amino acids long. For the CDR3, the DNA is TGTGCCAGCAGCCTCCGGGGGGAGGGAGCAGATACGCAGTATTTT. It specifies CASSLRGEGADTQYF.

CDR3 in amino acids: CASSLRDSCADTQYF. For the CDR3, the DNA is TGCGCCAGCAGCCTCCGGGACAGTTGTGCAGATACGCAGTATTTT. The chain has TRBV5-1 and TRBJ2-3; TRBD1 aligns across 7 bases. This CDR3 has 15 residues. In germline, CDR1 is SGHRS, CDR2 YFSETQ. Trimming took 4 bases from V and 4 from J; bases not matched to a gene: 9.

In its sample, this clonotype was seen a few times. The rearrangement joins TRBV6-2 or TRBV6-3 to TRBJ1-2, with 8 bases aligning to TRBD1. This CDR3 has 13 residues. The V segment lost 6 bases and the J segment 3 bases; nucleotides outside the gene matches: 3. Germline loops: CDR1 MNHEY, CDR2 SVGEGT. The CDR3 DNA sequence: TGTGCCAGCAGCAGGGGGCCGGACTATGGCTACACCTTC. Residues: CASSRGPDYGYTF.